Shown below are 17 T cell receptor beta chains from a single sample sequenced in a study of T-cell memory formation after mild COVID-19. TCRdb independently ran MiXCR on the 5' RACE reads; one entry per CDR3 protein. Among approximately 240,000 distinct CDR3 sequences, around 17% were seen once, and the ten largest hold 3% to 4.5%. Specimen: PBMCs or a T cell subset sorted from them (not recorded which). These receptors all stem from a man younger than 35 who had mild COVID-19 (a few samples of this study predate the infection). Cell type and time point are not known.

The chain recombines TRBV5-1 with TRBJ2-2; D not resolved. The CDR3 extends over 14 amino acids. Germline-derived CDR1 and CDR2 are SGHRS and YFSETQ. Trimming cost V 6 bases and J 3 bases, with 12 bases left between them. CDR3 protein: CASIPGRDTGELFF. In nucleotides, the CDR3 is TGCGCCAGCATTCCGGGTCGGGACACCGGGGAGCTGTTTTTT. The whole variable domain, filled in from reference TRBV5-1 and TRBJ2-2, reads KAGVTQTPRYLIKTRGQQVTLSCSPISGHRSVSWYQQTPGQGLQFLFEYFSETQRNKGNFPGRFSGRQFSNSRSEMNVSTLELGDSALYLCASIPGRDTGELFFGEGSRLTVL.

A few counts support this clonotype. The chain employs TRBV5-1 and TRBJ1-4; possible D gene TRBD1, 5 bases. Trimming removed 1 base from V and 7 bases from J, with 11 bases in between. Germline V CDR1 and CDR2: SGHRS, YFSETQ. This CDR3 comprises 14 residues. The CDR3 coding sequence is TGCGCCAGCAGCTTGTCGGGGGTTGGTGAAAAACTGTTTTTT. Translated, it gives CASSLSGVGEKLFF.

The V and J genes are TRBV12-3 or TRBV12-4 and TRBJ1-2; D is undetermined. V dropped 6 bases and J dropped 0 bases, with 5 bases sitting between them. The CDR3 is 12 amino acids. CDR3 DNA sequence: TGTGCCAGCAGCCCAGCTAACTATGGCTACACCTTC. Protein sequence: CASSPANYGYTF.

This clonotype was seen more than once but under ten times. V gene TRBV19 combines with J gene TRBJ2-7; 9 bases agree with TRBD1. The CDR3 has 14 residues. Looked up from germline, CDR1 is LNHDA and CDR2 is SQIVND (reference sequence). J was trimmed by 0 bases and V by 11 bases; bases with no gene match: 8. The CDR3 sequence is CAHVDRGFSYEQYV. The CDR3 bases are TGTGCCCACGTGGACAGGGGATTCTCCTACGAGCAGTACGTC.

This clonotype has just a few counts. This chain uses TRBV14 with TRBJ2-3, with D tentatively TRBD2 (6 bases). The germline CDR1 and CDR2 sequences are SGHDN and FVKESK. The V and J ends lost 8 bases and 1 base respectively, with 19 bases between them. The CDR3 covers 16 residues. The CDR3 DNA sequence: TGTGCCAGCGCCCCCGGGGGAGCTGGAGGCACAGATACGCAGTATTTT. Translating gives CASAPGGAGGTDTQYF.

This clonotype was observed a handful of times. The chain recombines TRBV9 with TRBJ2-3; 7 bases are a match to TRBD1. The CDR3 runs to 15 residues. The V gene's germline CDR1 is SGDLS and CDR2 YYNGEE. The J segment lost 2 bases and the V segment lost 4 bases, leaving 7 bases of the junction unmatched. CDR3 region: CASSFGTALTDTQYF. The CDR3 coding sequence is TGTGCCAGCAGCTTTGGGACAGCCCTCACAGATACGCAGTATTTT.

This clonotype was seen only a few times. V gene TRBV4-1 combines with J gene TRBJ2-1, with 8 bases aligning to TRBD2. Per the germline V gene, CDR1 is MGHRA and CDR2 is YSYEKL. V shed 4 bases and J 4 bases; nucleotides not matched to a gene: 9. This CDR3 region has 16 residues. The CDR3 spells CASSRPGGDDYNEQFF. Here the CDR3 DNA reads TGCGCCAGCAGCCGCCCGGGGGGGGATGATTACAATGAGCAGTTCTTC.

In this sample, this clonotype turned up a few times. The CDR3 nucleotides read TGTGCCAGCAGCTTACTAGGGGCGACCCAGTACTTC. Protein: CASSLLGATQYF. This chain uses TRBV7-2 with TRBJ2-5; possibly TRBD1 for D (5 bases). This CDR3 is built from 12 residues. Germline CDR1 reads SGHTA; CDR2 reads FQGNSA. V was shortened by 2 bases and J by 7 bases, with 8 bases between the two germline ends.

This clonotype was found a few times. The chain employs TRBV12-3 or TRBV12-4 and TRBJ2-3; 8 nucleotides align to TRBD1. The CDR3 sequence is 14 residues long. With V trimmed by 5 bases and J by 3 bases, 4 bases remained unmatched. As DNA, the CDR3 is TGTGCCAGCAGTATAACAGGGGGGACAGATACGCAGTATTTT. Its protein is CASSITGGTDTQYF.

This chain connects TRBV6-4 to TRBJ1-5; tentative D call: TRBD1 (5 bases). Germline CDR1 and CDR2: MRHNA and SNTAGT. V gave up 8 bases and J gave up 4 bases, with 12 bases separating them. The CDR3 loop spans 13 amino acids. CDR3 DNA sequence: TGTGCCAGCCCGGGACTGAAGAATCAGCCCCAGCATTTT. Its translation is CASPGLKNQPQHF.

This clonotype was counted only a few times. CDR3 DNA: TGTGCCAGCTCACCGAGGGCAGCAAAAGAGACCCAGTACTTC. Translation gives CASSPRAAKETQYF. The V and J genes are TRBV18 and TRBJ2-5, with D possibly being TRBD2 (5 bases). V lost 3 bases to trimming and J lost 3 bases, with 11 bases between them. Germline loops: CDR1 KGHSH, CDR2 LQKENI. The CDR3 contains 14 residues.

J is TRBJ2-2 and V is TRBV7-7, with D perhaps matching TRBD1 (5 bases). The CDR3 runs to 15 residues. V lost 6 bases and J lost 1, with 12 bases in between. From germline, CDR1 is SSHAT and CDR2 FNYEAQ (reference sequence). Here the CDR3 reads CASRSNRMNTGELFF. The CDR3 DNA sequence: TGTGCCAGCAGGTCCAACAGGATGAACACCGGGGAGCTGTTTTTT.

This clonotype appeared a few times. V gene TRBV12-3 or TRBV12-4 combines with J gene TRBJ1-5; 7 nucleotides agree with TRBD1. J gave up 3 bases and V 7 bases, and 3 bases lay outside the gene matches. The CDR3 has 13 amino acids. The CDR3 protein is CASTGQINQPQHF. DNA of the CDR3: TGTGCCAGCACGGGACAGATCAATCAGCCCCAGCATTTT.

This clonotype was seen only a few times. CDR3 region: CASSVWSQGRGDQPQHF. In DNA form, the CDR3 reads TGTGCCAGCAGTGTTTGGTCTCAGGGCAGGGGCGATCAGCCCCAGCATTTT. The chain joins TRBV6-1 to TRBJ1-5; TRBD1 might be the D (6 bases). Germline V gene data show CDR1 as MNHNS and CDR2 as SASEGT. CDR3 length: 17 amino acids. Trimming removed 4 bases at V and 5 bases at J, with 21 bases between.

This clonotype showed up many times. The chain is built from TRBV5-1 and TRBJ2-7; possibly TRBD2 for D (6 bases). CDR3 length: 13 amino acids. Germline V gene data show CDR1 as SGHRS and CDR2 as YFSETQ. The V end lost 5 bases, the J end lost 4 bases, and 13 bases lay between the germline ends. As DNA, the CDR3 is TGCGCCAGCAGATGGGGACTTGGTTACGAGCAGTACTTC. Encoded protein: CASRWGLGYEQYF.

The chain couples TRBV5-1 to TRBJ1-5; D remains unclear. CDR1 and CDR2 (germline): SGHRS, YFSETQ. CDR3 length: 14 residues. The ends were cut back, 9 bases at V and 2 bases at J, with 15 bases in the middle. CDR3 sequence (DNA): TGCGCCACCGTCGGGCGCAATGGCAATCAGCCCCAGCATTTT. It codes for CATVGRNGNQPQHF.

This clonotype was recorded a few times. J is TRBJ1-6 and V is TRBV9; 7 bases agree with TRBD1. The junction had 2 bases not matched to a gene; V was cut back by 3 bases and J by 8 bases. CDR1 and CDR2 (germline): SGDLS, YYNGEE. The CDR3 consists of 13 residues. Here the CDR3 reads CASSGGTDSPLHF. CDR3 nucleotide sequence: TGTGCCAGCAGCGGTGGGACAGATTCACCCCTCCACTTT.